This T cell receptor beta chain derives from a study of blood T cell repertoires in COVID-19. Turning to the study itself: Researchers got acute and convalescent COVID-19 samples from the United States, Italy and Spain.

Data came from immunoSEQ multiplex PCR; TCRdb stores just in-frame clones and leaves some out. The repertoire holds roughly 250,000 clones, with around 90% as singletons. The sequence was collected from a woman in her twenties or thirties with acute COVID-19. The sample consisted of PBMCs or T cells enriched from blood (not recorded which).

CDR3 in DNA: TGTGCCAGCAGCCCCTTAGCGGGAGTCCGCCATACGCAGTATTTT. It is translated as CASSPLAGVRHTQYF. The chain carries TRBV5-8 and TRBJ2-3; 9 nucleotides align to TRBD2. The junction had 10 bases not matched to a gene; V was cut back by 4 bases and J by 7 bases. Germline lookup yields CDR1 SGHTS and CDR2 YDEGEE. The CDR3 is 15 residues long.